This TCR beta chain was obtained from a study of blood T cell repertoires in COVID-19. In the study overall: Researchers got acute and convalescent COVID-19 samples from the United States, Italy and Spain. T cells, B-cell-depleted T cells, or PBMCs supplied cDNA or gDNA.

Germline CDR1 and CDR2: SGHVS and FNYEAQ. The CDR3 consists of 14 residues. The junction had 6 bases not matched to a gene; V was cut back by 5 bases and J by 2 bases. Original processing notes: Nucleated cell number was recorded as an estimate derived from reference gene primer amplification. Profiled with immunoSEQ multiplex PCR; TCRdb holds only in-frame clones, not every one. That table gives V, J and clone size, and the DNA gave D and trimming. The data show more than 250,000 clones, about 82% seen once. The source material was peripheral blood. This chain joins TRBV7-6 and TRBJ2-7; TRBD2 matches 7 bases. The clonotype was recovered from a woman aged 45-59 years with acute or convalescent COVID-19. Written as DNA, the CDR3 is TGTGCCAGCAGCCATGGGACTATGACCTACGAGCAGTACTTC. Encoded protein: CASSHGTMTYEQYF.